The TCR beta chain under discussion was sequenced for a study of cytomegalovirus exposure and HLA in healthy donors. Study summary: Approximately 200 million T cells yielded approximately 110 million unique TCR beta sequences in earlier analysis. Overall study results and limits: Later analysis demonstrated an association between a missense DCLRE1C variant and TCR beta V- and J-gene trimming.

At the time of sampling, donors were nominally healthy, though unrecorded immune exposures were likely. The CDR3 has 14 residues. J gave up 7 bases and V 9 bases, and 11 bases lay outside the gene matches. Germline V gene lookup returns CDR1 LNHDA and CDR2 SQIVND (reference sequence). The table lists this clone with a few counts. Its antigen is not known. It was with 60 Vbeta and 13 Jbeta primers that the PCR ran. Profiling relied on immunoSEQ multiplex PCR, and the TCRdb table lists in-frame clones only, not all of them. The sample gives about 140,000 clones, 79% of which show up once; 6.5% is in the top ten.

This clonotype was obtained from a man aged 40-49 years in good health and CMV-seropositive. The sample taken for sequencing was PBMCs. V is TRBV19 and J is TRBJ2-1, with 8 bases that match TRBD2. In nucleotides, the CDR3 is TGTGCCAGCCGCATGAGCGGGAGAACTAATGAGCAGTTCTTC. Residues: CASRMSGRTNEQFF.